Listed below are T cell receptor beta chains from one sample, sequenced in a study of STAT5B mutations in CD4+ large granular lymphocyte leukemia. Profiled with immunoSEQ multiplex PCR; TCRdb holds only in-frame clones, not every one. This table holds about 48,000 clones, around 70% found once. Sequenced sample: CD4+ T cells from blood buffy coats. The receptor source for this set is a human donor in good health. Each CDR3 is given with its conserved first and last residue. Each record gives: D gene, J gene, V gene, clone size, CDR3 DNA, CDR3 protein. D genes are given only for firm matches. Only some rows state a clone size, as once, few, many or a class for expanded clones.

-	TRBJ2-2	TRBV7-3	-	TGTGCCAGCAGCGATGACGGGAACACCGGGGAGCTGTTTTTT	CASSDDGNTGELFF
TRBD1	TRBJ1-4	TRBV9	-	TGTGCCAGCAGCGTGATGGGACAGGGGGATGAAAAACTGTTTTTT	CASSVMGQGDEKLFF
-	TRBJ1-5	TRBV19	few	TGTGCCAGTAGTATGGGCAGCCCAGGGCCCCAGCATTTT	CASSMGSPGPQHF
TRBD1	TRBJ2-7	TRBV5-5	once	TGTGCCAGCAGCCGGGGACAGCCTCCTCTTGAGCAGTACTTC	CASSRGQPPLEQYF
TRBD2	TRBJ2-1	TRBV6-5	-	TGTGCCAGCAGTGGACTAGCGGGGTACAATGAGCAGTTCTTC	CASSGLAGYNEQFF
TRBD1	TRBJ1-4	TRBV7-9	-	TGTGCCAGCAGCCAGGGACAGGGCGGGGAAAAACTGTTTTTT	CASSQGQGGEKLFF
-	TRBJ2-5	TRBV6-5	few	TGTGCCAGCAGCGAGGGAATCCAAGAGACCCAGTACTTC	CASSEGIQETQYF
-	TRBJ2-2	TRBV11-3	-	TGTGCCAGCAGGTCCAGAGCCACCGGGGAGCTGTTTTTT	CASRSRATGELFF
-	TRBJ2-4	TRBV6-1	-	TGTGCCAGCAGTGTTGAGGCAAACATTCAGTACTTC	CASSVEANIQYF
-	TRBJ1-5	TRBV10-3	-	TGTGCCATCAGTGCGGCAGGGGCAAATCAGCCCCAGCATTTT	CAISAAGANQPQHF
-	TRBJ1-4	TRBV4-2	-	TGTGCCAGCAGCCAAGCGCGCGACCGACCCTTACTGTTTTTT	CASSQARDRPLLFF
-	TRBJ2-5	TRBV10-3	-	TGTGCCATCAGTGAGTCGCGTCAAGAGACCCAGTACTTC	CAISESRQETQYF
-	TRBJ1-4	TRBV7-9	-	TGTGCCAGCAGCTTAGGCGCCAGTATTAATGAAAAACTGTTTTTT	CASSLGASINEKLFF
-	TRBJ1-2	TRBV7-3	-	TGTGCCAGCAGCCCACAGGGAACGGGAGGCTACACCTTC	CASSPQGTGGYTF
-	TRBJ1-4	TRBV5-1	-	TGCGCCAGCAGCCCGCGGGATGATATTGAGAAACTGTTTTTT	CASSPRDDIEKLFF
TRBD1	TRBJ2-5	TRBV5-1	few	TGCGCCAGCAGCTTCGACAGGGAAGAGACCCAGTACTTC	CASSFDREETQYF
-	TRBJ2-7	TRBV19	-	TGTGCCAGTAGTAGTACAGGCAGGGGCTCCTACGAGCAGTACTTC	CASSSTGRGSYEQYF
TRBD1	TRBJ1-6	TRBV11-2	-	TGTGCCAGCAGCTTAAAACAGGGGATGAATTCACCCCTCCACTTT	CASSLKQGMNSPLHF
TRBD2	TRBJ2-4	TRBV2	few	TGTGCCAGCAGTTTAGCGGGAGTAGCCAAAAACATTCAGTACTTC	CASSLAGVAKNIQYF
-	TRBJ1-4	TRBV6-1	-	TGTGCCAGCAGGTTGCGGGGAACTAATGAAAAACTGTTTTTT	CASRLRGTNEKLFF
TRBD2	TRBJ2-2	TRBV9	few	TGTGCCAGCAGCGTAGTTGGGACTATTACCGGGGAGCTGTTTTTT	CASSVVGTITGELFF
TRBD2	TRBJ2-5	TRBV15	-	TGTGCCACCAGCAGAGAGAGCGGGGACCTTCAGACCCAGTACTTC	CATSRESGDLQTQYF
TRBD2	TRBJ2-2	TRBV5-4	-	TGTGCCACCGGGCGGGGGGCTGGGGGGTCCAACGCCGGGGAGCTGTTTTTT	CATGRGAGGSNAGELFF
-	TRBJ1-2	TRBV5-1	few	TGCGCCAGCAGCCGGTCGGACGGGGTCTATGGCTACACCTTC	CASSRSDGVYGYTF
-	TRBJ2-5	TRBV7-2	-	TGTGCCAGCAGCTTAGGGGGCTCCGGGTCCCAGTACTTC	CASSLGGSGSQYF
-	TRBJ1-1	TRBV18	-	TGTGCCAGCTCACCACCGACAGGAATAAACACTGAAGCTTTCTTT	CASSPPTGINTEAFF
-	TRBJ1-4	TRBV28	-	TGTGCCACCAGCAATGAAAAACTGTTTTTT	CATSNEKLFF
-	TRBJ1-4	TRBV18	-	TGTGCCAGCTCACCCGCAGGGAATGAAAAACTGTTTTTT	CASSPAGNEKLFF
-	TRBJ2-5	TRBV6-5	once	TGTGCCAGCAGTTACGGCAGCCCCCGCCAAGAGACCCAGTACTTC	CASSYGSPRQETQYF
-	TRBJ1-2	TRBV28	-	TGTGCCAGCAGTTCGCCGACAACGGATGGCTACACCTTC	CASSSPTTDGYTF
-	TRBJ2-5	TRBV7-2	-	TGTGCCAGCAGCGCCGGGACAGCGGGTGGGACCCAGTACTTC	CASSAGTAGGTQYF
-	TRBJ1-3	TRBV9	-	TGTGCCAGCAGCAAAACGGGGGAAGCTGGAAACACCATATATTTT	CASSKTGEAGNTIYF
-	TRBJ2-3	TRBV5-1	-	TGCGCCAGCAGCTTGCAACCCCAGGTGGGAAATACGCAGTATTTT	CASSLQPQVGNTQYF
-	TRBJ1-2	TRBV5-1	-	TGCGCCAGCAGCTTGTCAGGGGAGGGTGGCTACACCTTC	CASSLSGEGGYTF
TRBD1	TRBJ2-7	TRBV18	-	TGTGCCAGCTCTTCGGGACAGGGGGCGGGGAGCTCCTACGAGCAGTACTTC	CASSSGQGAGSSYEQYF
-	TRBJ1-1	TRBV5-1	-	TGCGCCAGCAGCTTGTCCCTTAACACTGAAGCTTTCTTT	CASSLSLNTEAFF
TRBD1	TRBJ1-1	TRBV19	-	TGTGCCAGTAGTGCAAGACAGGGATCGGTTAACACTGAAGCTTTCTTT	CASSARQGSVNTEAFF
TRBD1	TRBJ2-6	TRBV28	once	TGTGCCAGCAGTTTCGCCAACCGGGACAGGGTTGGGGCCAACGTCCTGACTTTC	CASSFANRDRVGANVLTF
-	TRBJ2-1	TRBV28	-	TGTGCCAGCAGTTTATTGGGCGGGCTGGGCTACAATGAGCAGTTCTTC	CASSLLGGLGYNEQFF
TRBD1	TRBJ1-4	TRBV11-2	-	TGTGCCAGCAGCCAGAGACAGGGCTTGGATGAAAAACTGTTTTTT	CASSQRQGLDEKLFF
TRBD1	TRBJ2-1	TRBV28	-	TGTGCCAGCAGGCAATCAGGGGGCGCGGGTGAGCAGTTCTTC	CASRQSGGAGEQFF
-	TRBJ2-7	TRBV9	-	TGTGCCAGCAGCGCGGGACTGAACTCCTACGAGCAGTACTTC	CASSAGLNSYEQYF
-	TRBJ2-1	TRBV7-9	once	TGTGCCAGCAGCCCGTACGGGGCACGCAATGAGCAGTTCTTC	CASSPYGARNEQFF
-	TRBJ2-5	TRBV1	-	TGCACCAGCAGCCAAGAGGGCCCAAGAGGGGAGACCCAGTACTTC	CTSSQEGPRGETQYF
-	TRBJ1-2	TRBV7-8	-	TGTGCCAGCAGCTTCCGGGGCTCTAGTGGCTACACCTTC	CASSFRGSSGYTF